The 25 T cell receptor beta chains reported below all come from one sample, sequenced in a study of T cell responses to AZD1222 COVID-19 vaccine. Repertoires were generated with immunoSEQ multiplex PCR, while TCRdb's copy carries only in-frame clones and drops some. The sample comprises some 150,000 clones, 70% to 90% of which are singletons, and less than 6% rests with the top ten. The material was peripheral blood, obtained 28 days after the second AZD1222 dose. Source of these receptors: an adult who received the AZD1222 COVID-19 vaccine.

This sequence joins TRBV10-3 and TRBJ1-5; 8 nucleotides line up with TRBD1. This CDR3 spans 18 amino acids. With 3 bases clipped from V and 5 bases from J, the junction kept 15 bases outside the gene matches. CDR1 is ENHRY, CDR2 SYGVKD, per germline. The DNA of the CDR3 is TGTGCCATCAGTGACCCCGCCCCTGGACAGGGACCGTATCAGCCCCAGCATTTT. This encodes CAISDPAPGQGPYQPQHF.

The chain recombines TRBV15 with TRBJ1-5; D possibly corresponds to TRBD1 (5 bases). Trimming cost V 0 bases and J 7 bases, with 7 bases left between them. The CDR3 spans 13 residues. Germline loops: CDR1 LNHNV, CDR2 YYDKDF (reference sequence). The CDR3 sequence is CATSRDQGQPQHF. Written as DNA, the CDR3 is TGTGCCACCAGCAGAGATCAGGGCCAGCCCCAGCATTTT.

The CDR3 DNA reads TGTGCCAGCTCCCCCCCGATGGGGGTCTACGAGCAGTACTTC. Translating gives CASSPPMGVYEQYF. The chain uses TRBV18 and TRBJ2-7, with D perhaps assigned TRBD1 or TRBD2 (5 bases each). V lost 6 bases, J lost 3 bases, and 15 bases lay in between. The CDR3 spans 14 residues. In germline, CDR1 is KGHSH, CDR2 LQKENI.

This chain connects TRBV6-5 to TRBJ2-1; 10 positions match TRBD1. CDR1 MNHEY and CDR2 SVGAGI come from the germline V gene. Trimming removed 11 bases from V and 6 bases from J; junction bases left unmatched: 7. There are 13 residues in the CDR3. CDR3 DNA: TGTGCCTGCCCGGGACAGGGGTCCAATGAGCAGTTCTTC. Translating it yields CACPGQGSNEQFF.

The chain carries TRBV19 and TRBJ1-4; TRBD1 matches at 8 bases. This CDR3 is 15 amino acids long. CDR1 and CDR2 (germline): LNHDA, SQIVND (reference sequence). With V trimmed by 7 bases and J by 7 bases, 11 bases remained unmatched. The CDR3 protein is CASTRGRGSGEKLFF. CDR3 bases: TGTGCCAGTACCAGGGGGCGAGGTTCGGGTGAAAAACTGTTTTTT.

This clone occurred a few times. The V gene is TRBV7-6, the J gene TRBJ1-1; weak D call: TRBD1 (5 bases). The CDR3 runs to 12 residues. Germline-derived CDR1 and CDR2 are SGHVS and FNYEAQ. With 1 base removed from V and 8 bases from J, the gap between germline ends came to 8 bases. The DNA of the CDR3 is TGTGCCAGCAGCTTAGGTGGGGGAGAAGCTTTCTTT. Amino acids: CASSLGGGEAFF.

J is TRBJ2-5 and V is TRBV11-2; D unclear. This CDR3 spans 12 amino acids. The germline CDR1 and CDR2 sequences are SGHAT and FQNNGV. V lost 4 bases to trimming and J lost 8 bases, with 11 bases between them. The CDR3 sequence: CASSSARNTQYF. The CDR3 coding sequence is TGTGCCAGCAGCTCAGCCCGGAACACCCAGTACTTC.

This chain connects TRBV7-6 to TRBJ1-1; D is unclear. The germline V gene encodes CDR1 SGHVS and CDR2 FNYEAQ. The CDR3 runs 15 residues. The V and J ends lost 1 base and 4 bases respectively, with 13 bases between them. CDR3 residues: CASSLVLGQRTEAFF. In DNA form, the CDR3 reads TGTGCCAGCAGCTTAGTTTTAGGGCAGCGCACTGAAGCTTTCTTT. Filled out from reference TRBV7-6 and TRBJ1-1, the complete variable domain reads GAGVSQSPRYKVTKRGQDVALRCDPISGHVSLYWYRQALGQGPEFLTYFNYEAQQDKSGLPNDRFSAERPEGSISTLTIQRTEQRDSAMYRCASSLVLGQRTEAFFGQGTRLTVV.

In its sample, this clone was seen once. V usage is TRBV5-1 and J usage is TRBJ2-7; 9 bases fit TRBD1. Germline V CDR1 and CDR2: SGHRS, YFSETQ. The CDR3 loop spans 14 amino acids. V shed 4 bases, J shed 4 bases, and the junction held 6 bases outside the gene matches. CDR3 sequence reads: CASSPTTGGYEQYF. Here the CDR3 DNA reads TGCGCCAGCAGCCCCACGACAGGGGGGTACGAGCAGTACTTC.

This chain uses TRBV27 with TRBJ1-2, with 12 nucleotides matching TRBD1. CDR1 MNHEY and CDR2 SMNVEV come from the germline V gene (reference sequence). The CDR3 is 17 residues long. V was pared by 0 bases and J by 1 base, with 3 bases of the junction left unmatched. CDR3 nucleotide sequence: TGTGCCAGCAGTTTATCGGGGACAGGGGGCTATAACTATGGCTACACCTTC. Protein sequence: CASSLSGTGGYNYGYTF.

The V and J genes are TRBV5-1 and TRBJ1-1; D unclear. The ends were cut back, 2 bases at V and 1 base at J, with 6 bases in the middle. Germline V lookup: CDR1 SGHRS, CDR2 YFSETQ. The CDR3 has 13 amino acids. The CDR3 sequence is CASSFGGNTEAFF. In DNA, the CDR3 is TGCGCCAGCAGCTTTGGAGGGAACACTGAAGCTTTCTTT.

The rearrangement links TRBV6-1 to TRBJ2-7, with a weak D call TRBD2 (5 bases). Germline V gene lookup returns CDR1 MNHNS and CDR2 SASEGT. Trimming took off 3 bases at V and 5 bases at J, with 20 bases between the two ends. The CDR3 is 16 residues long. CDR3 sequence reads: CASSDVYGSGGHEQYF. CDR3 nucleotide sequence: TGTGCCAGCAGTGATGTCTATGGGTCCGGAGGTCACGAGCAGTACTTC.

This clone was recorded a few times. V gene TRBV29-1 combines with J gene TRBJ1-4; the D gene is possibly TRBD1 (6 bases). The V gene's germline CDR1 is SQVTM and CDR2 ANQGSEA. V gave up 4 bases and J gave up 8 bases, with 17 bases separating them. The CDR3 is 14 residues long. CDR3 amino acids: CSVGGATQGEKLFF. CDR3 bases: TGCAGCGTTGGGGGGGCAACCCAGGGGGAAAAACTGTTTTTT.

This chain joins TRBV6-5 and TRBJ2-2; perhaps TRBD1 as D (5 bases). CDR3 length: 14 amino acids. Germline-derived CDR1 and CDR2 are MNHEY and SVGAGI. With 6 bases removed from V and 0 bases from J, the gap between germline ends came to 8 bases. The CDR3 is CASRQGTNTGELFF. The CDR3 DNA reads as TGTGCCAGCAGGCAGGGTACGAACACCGGGGAGCTGTTTTTT.

The chain uses TRBV21-1 and TRBJ1-1. TRBV21-1 is designated a pseudogene. The CDR3 length is 15 residues. CDR3 nucleotide sequence: TGTGCCAGCTTGAATTTGGGGGTAATGAACACTGAAGCTTTCTTT. Its protein is CASLNLGVMNTEAFF.

This chain links TRBV21-1 with TRBJ2-7; the tabulated D call, TRBD1, remains unverified against the DNA. TRBV21-1 is a pseudogene locus. The CDR3 sequence is 18 residues long. The CDR3 region has the DNA TGTGCCAGCAGCCCAGGGAAGATTTTGGGACAGCTCCCCTACGAGCAGTACTTC. This translates into CASSPGKILGQLPYEQYF.

The rearrangement links TRBV11-1 to TRBJ2-7; D is unresolved. CDR3 length: 12 residues. Germline-derived CDR1 and CDR2 are SGHAT and FQDESV (reference sequence). The V and J ends lost 0 bases and 3 bases respectively, with 3 bases between them. DNA for the CDR3: TGTGCCAGCAGCTTAGCTAGCTACGAGCAGTACTTC. The encoded protein is CASSLASYEQYF.

This clone appeared once. The rearrangement links TRBV4-2 to TRBJ2-7, with D perhaps matching TRBD2 (6 bases). V was clipped by 0 bases and J by 3 bases, with 15 bases between them. Germline V gives CDR1 LGHNA, CDR2 YNFKEQ. There are 16 residues in the CDR3. In nucleotides, the CDR3 is TGTGCCAGCAGCCAAGATCGGGTCGGGACTGTCTACGAGCAGTACTTC. Residues: CASSQDRVGTVYEQYF.

This chain links TRBV5-1 with TRBJ2-5; D gene ambiguous. Germline CDR1 reads SGHRS; CDR2 reads YFSETQ. V lost 4 bases and J lost 1, with 11 bases in between. The CDR3 loop spans 14 amino acids. The chain's CDR3 is CASSLGTTQETQYF. CDR3 sequence (DNA): TGCGCCAGCAGCCTCGGCACGACCCAAGAGACCCAGTACTTC.

This clone is labeled as medium-sized. V and J are TRBV12-3 or TRBV12-4 and TRBJ1-6; 10 nucleotides align to TRBD1. Unmatched junction bases numbered 6, after V lost 5 bases and J lost 14 bases. The CDR3 contains 13 residues. The CDR3 is CASSPGQGITLHF. As DNA, the CDR3 is TGTGCCAGCAGTCCGGGACAGGGGATTACCCTCCACTTT.

V is TRBV19 and J is TRBJ1-2; TRBD1 agrees at 10 bases. Trimming removed 1 base from V and 1 base from J; junction bases left unmatched: 9. The CDR3 spans 18 residues. Germline lookup yields CDR1 LNHDA and CDR2 SQIVND (reference sequence). CDR3 in DNA: TGTGCCAGTAGTATAGGGACCGGGACAGGGGCCATTAACTATGGCTACACCTTC. This sequence encodes CASSIGTGTGAINYGYTF.

This clone was seen a handful of times. The chain combines TRBV11-2 with TRBJ2-6; 8 nucleotides line up with TRBD1. The V gene's germline CDR1 is SGHAT and CDR2 FQNNGV. The CDR3 length is 18 residues. V was clipped by 7 bases and J by 0 bases; unmatched bases: 11. The CDR3 here is CASTGTGALSSGANVLTF. The DNA of the CDR3 is TGTGCCAGCACCGGGACAGGAGCCCTCTCCTCTGGGGCCAACGTCCTGACTTTC.

This chain joins TRBV12-3 or TRBV12-4 and TRBJ2-7; maybe TRBD2 (6 bases). The CDR3 loop spans 12 amino acids. Trimming pared 5 bases from V and 6 bases from J, leaving 11 bases between. Here the CDR3 DNA reads TGTGCCAGCAGTCAGGCCGGGGGCGAGCAGTACTTC. Protein: CASSQAGGEQYF.

This chain uses TRBV9 with TRBJ1-3; D is unclear. The CDR3 contains 15 residues. Looked up from germline, CDR1 is SGDLS and CDR2 is YYNGEE. Trimming removed 0 bases from V and 8 bases from J, with 15 bases in between. The CDR3: CASSVEGRGIDTIYF. CDR3 nucleotides: TGTGCCAGCAGCGTAGAAGGGAGAGGGATAGACACCATATATTTT.

In this sample, this clone turned up once. The chain is built from TRBV5-1 and TRBJ1-1; D gene uncertain. Trimming removed 6 bases at V and 9 bases at J, with 12 bases between. The CDR3 loop spans 11 amino acids. Germline V gives CDR1 SGHRS, CDR2 YFSETQ. The CDR3 sequence is CASNAGEKAFF. In DNA form, the CDR3 reads TGCGCCAGCAACGCTGGGGAGAAAGCTTTCTTT.